The 32 T cell receptor beta chains below all came from one sample that was sequenced in a study of OX40 agonist ivuxolimab in advanced cancers. Method: immunoSEQ multiplex PCR; TCRdb's copy keeps in-frame clones and lacks some. The sample lists 72,000 or so clones, roughly 87% occurring once. The specimen comprised CD4+ or CD8+ T cells sorted from blood, sampled in a trial of the OX40 agonist ivuxolimab. These TCRs come from an adult with an advanced solid tumor such as melanoma, head and neck, liver or kidney cancer.

The V and J genes are TRBV7-9 and TRBJ1-1, with 9 bases lining up with TRBD1. This CDR3 is built from 15 residues. Germline loops: CDR1 SEHNR, CDR2 FQNEAQ (reference sequence). J lost 4 bases, V lost 5 bases, and 8 bases had no gene match. Written as DNA, the CDR3 is TGTGCCAGCAGCCCCCAGGGACAGGGTGGCACTGAAGCTTTCTTT. This encodes CASSPQGQGGTEAFF.

The V gene is TRBV18, the J gene TRBJ1-3; D uncertain. Germline assignment: CDR1 KGHSH and CDR2 LQKENI. With 2 bases removed from V and 4 bases from J, the gap between germline ends came to 3 bases. CDR3 length: 12 residues. As DNA, the CDR3 is TGTGCCAGCTCACCAGAGGGAAACACCATATATTTT. It codes for CASSPEGNTIYF. The whole variable domain, filled in from reference TRBV18 and TRBJ1-3, reads NAGVMQNPRHLVRRRGQEARLRCSPMKGHSHVYWYRQLPEEGLKFMVYLQKENIIDESGMPKERFSAEFPKEGPSILRIQQVVRGDSAAYFCASSPEGNTIYFGEGSWLTVV.

The chain is built from TRBV5-5 and TRBJ1-2, with a possible D match to TRBD1 (6 bases). The V and J ends lost 2 bases and 4 bases respectively, with 21 bases between them. Germline V gene lookup returns CDR1 SGHKS and CDR2 YYEKEE (reference sequence). CDR3 length: 17 residues. CDR3 nucleotides: TGTGCCAGCAGCTTTGCCCCCTCGGGGGGCGGTGGCTATGGCTACACCTTC. This gives the protein CASSFAPSGGGGYGYTF.

The genes are TRBV10-1 and TRBJ1-1; no definite D call. CDR1 WNHNN and CDR2 SYGVQD come from the germline V gene (reference sequence). The CDR3 is 13 residues long. The V end lost 5 bases, the J end lost 0 bases, and 7 bases lay between the germline ends. CDR3 in DNA: TGCGCCAGCAGTTTCAGCATGAACACTGAAGCTTTCTTT. Protein sequence: CASSFSMNTEAFF.

This clone was counted once. The chain has TRBV19 and TRBJ2-1, with 13 positions matching TRBD2. Germline CDR1 and CDR2: LNHDA and SQIVND (reference sequence). V gave up 5 bases and J gave up 10 bases; unmatched junction bases: 8. The CDR3 consists of 15 residues. This chain's CDR3 is CASSPGLAGESEQFF. CDR3 in DNA: TGTGCCAGTAGTCCCGGACTAGCGGGAGAGAGCGAGCAGTTCTTC. The full variable domain, in which reference TRBV19 and TRBJ2-1 provide the parts outside the CDR3, is DGGITQSPKYLFRKEGQNVTLSCEQNLNHDAMYWYRQDPGQGLRLIYYSQIVNDFQKGDIAEGYSVSREKKESFPLTVTSAQKNPTAFYLCASSPGLAGESEQFFGPGTRLTVL.

The chain carries TRBV6-6 and TRBJ1-2; TRBD1 aligns across 9 bases. The CDR3 runs to 13 residues. V gave up 8 bases and J gave up 6 bases; unmatched junction bases: 7. Germline assignment: CDR1 MNHNY and CDR2 SVGAGI (reference sequence). The CDR3 is CASGPTGGDGYTF. CDR3 nucleotide sequence: TGTGCCAGCGGACCTACAGGGGGCGATGGCTACACCTTC.

In its sample, this clone was seen once. The chain recombines TRBV7-9 with TRBJ2-3; D might be TRBD1 (5 bases). CDR1 is SEHNR, CDR2 FQNEAQ, per germline (reference sequence). Trimming took 5 bases from V and 0 from J, leaving 12 bases between them. The CDR3 runs to 15 residues. CDR3 nucleotide sequence: TGTGCCAGCAGCCTACAGGCCCCTAGCACAGATACGCAGTATTTT. Translated: CASSLQAPSTDTQYF.

The rearrangement links TRBV9 to TRBJ2-3; D is possibly TRBD1 (5 bases). Germline V lookup: CDR1 SGDLS, CDR2 YYNGEE. The CDR3 loop spans 14 amino acids. V gave up 3 bases and J gave up 2 bases, with 10 bases separating them. CDR3 in DNA: TGTGCCAGCAGCGCACTGACAGCCACAGATACGCAGTATTTT. Amino acids: CASSALTATDTQYF.

The V call is TRBV30, the J call TRBJ1-1, with D possibly being TRBD1 (5 bases). V dropped 4 bases and J dropped 10 bases, with 10 bases sitting between them. The CDR3 length is 10 residues. Germline-derived CDR1 and CDR2 are GTSNPN and SVGIG (reference sequence). The CDR3 here is CAWIQGRAFF. DNA for the CDR3: TGTGCCTGGATCCAGGGTAGAGCTTTCTTT.

This chain joins TRBV30 and TRBJ2-7; D gene uncertain. The CDR3 has 13 residues. CDR1 and CDR2 (germline): GTSNPN, SVGIG (reference sequence). Trimming took off 0 bases at V and 2 bases at J, with 8 bases between the two ends. The CDR3 region has the DNA TGTGCCTGGAGTGTAAGCGAGACCTACGAGCAGTACTTC. It encodes CAWSVSETYEQYF.

This chain connects TRBV27 to TRBJ1-5; D remains ambiguous. With 2 bases removed from V and 6 bases from J, the gap between germline ends came to 8 bases. The CDR3 sequence is 13 residues long. Germline V gene lookup returns CDR1 MNHEY and CDR2 SMNVEV (reference sequence). Here the CDR3 reads CASSLEKGQPQHF. The CDR3 DNA sequence: TGTGCCAGCAGTTTAGAAAAAGGTCAGCCCCAGCATTTT.

The chain has TRBV6-1 and TRBJ2-2; 7 bases fit TRBD1. This CDR3 has 15 residues. CDR1 and CDR2 (germline): MNHNS, SASEGT. With V trimmed by 6 bases and J by 0 bases, 4 bases remained unmatched. The CDR3 region is CASRTGQSNTGELFF. CDR3 coding DNA: TGTGCCAGCAGGACGGGACAGTCGAACACCGGGGAGCTGTTTTTT.

This sequence joins TRBV6-1 and TRBJ1-5, with D hard to call. Germline-derived CDR1 and CDR2 are MNHNS and SASEGT. Trimming took 1 base from V and 9 from J, leaving 13 bases between them. The CDR3 loop spans 14 amino acids. The CDR3 spells CASSEGPEGRPQHF. The CDR3 DNA is TGTGCCAGCAGTGAAGGACCGGAGGGTCGGCCCCAGCATTTT.

A remark on this clone: Sequence at one end of the junction differs from germline and may be a read error. This chain connects TRBV6-5 to TRBJ1-5; no clear D. Germline V gene sequence: CDR1 MNHEY, CDR2 SVGAGI. The CDR3 runs to 13 residues. The CDR3 here is CASSRGSDQPQHF. The CDR3 nucleotides read TGTGCCAGCAGCCGGGGTAGCGATCAGCCCCAGCATTTT.

The V and J genes are TRBV11-1 and TRBJ2-1; D is uncertain. Trimming took off 3 bases at V and 5 bases at J, with 8 bases between the two ends. The CDR3 runs to 13 residues. Germline CDR1 is SGHAT and CDR2 is FQDESV (reference sequence). For the CDR3, the DNA is TGTGCCAGCAGCTTCCAGACCAACAATGAGCAGTTCTTC. Protein product: CASSFQTNNEQFF.

Comments on this clone: This sample includes further DNA sequences coding for the same CDR3. The genes are TRBV9 and TRBJ1-2; a weak D match, TRBD1 (6 bases). The V gene's germline CDR1 is SGDLS and CDR2 YYNGEE. The CDR3 runs to 14 residues. V lost 0 bases, J lost 3 bases, and 9 bases lay in between. CDR3 amino acids: CASSVGRGDYGYTF. CDR3 sequence (DNA): TGTGCCAGCAGCGTAGGAAGGGGGGACTATGGCTACACCTTC.

V and J are TRBV11-2 and TRBJ2-7, with D perhaps TRBD2 (6 bases). CDR3 size: 14 residues. V lost 5 bases and J 6 bases, leaving 17 bases between the germline ends. The germline V gene encodes CDR1 SGHAT and CDR2 FQNNGV. The CDR3 spells CASSREVTSFEQYF. The CDR3 nucleotides are TGTGCCAGCAGCAGGGAGGTGACTAGTTTCGAGCAGTACTTC. Complete variable domain (other parts from reference TRBV11-2 and TRBJ2-7): EAGVAQSPRYKIIEKRQSVAFWCNPISGHATLYWYQQILGQGPKLLIQFQNNGVVDDSQLPKDRFSAERLKGVDSTLKIQPAKLEDSAVYLCASSREVTSFEQYFGPGTRLTVT.

V is TRBV19 and J is TRBJ2-1, with 9 bases aligning to TRBD2. The V segment lost 5 bases and the J segment 0 bases; nucleotides outside the gene matches: 17. Per the germline V gene, CDR1 is LNHDA and CDR2 is SQIVND (reference sequence). This CDR3 has 20 amino acids. CDR3 nucleotides: TGTGCCAGTAGTCATGCCGGGACTAGCAGGGGATGGAGCTCCTACAATGAGCAGTTCTTC. Translation gives CASSHAGTSRGWSSYNEQFF.

This chain uses TRBV15 with TRBJ2-2; 11 positions agree with TRBD2. The germline V gene encodes CDR1 LNHNV and CDR2 YYDKDF (reference sequence). This CDR3 has 20 residues. With V trimmed by 0 bases and J by 1 base, 10 bases remained unmatched. The CDR3: CATSRDSTSGRSGNTGELFF. CDR3 in DNA: TGTGCCACCAGCAGAGATAGTACTAGCGGGAGAAGCGGGAACACCGGGGAGCTGTTTTTT.

The V call is TRBV6-6, the J call TRBJ2-7; the match to TRBD1 covers 7 bases. The CDR3 totals 15 residues. The V segment lost 5 bases and the J segment 1 base; nucleotides outside the gene matches: 8. Per the germline V gene, CDR1 is MNHNY and CDR2 is SVGAGI (reference sequence). The CDR3 reads CASSQPTGISYEQYF. CDR3 nucleotides: TGTGCCAGCAGTCAGCCGACAGGGATATCCTACGAGCAGTACTTC.

The chain uses TRBV10-3 and TRBJ2-7, with TRBD1 as a possible D gene (6 bases). The germline CDR1 and CDR2 sequences are ENHRY and SYGVKD. The germline V and J ends were trimmed by 10 bases and 5 bases, with 15 bases remaining between them. The CDR3 sequence is 12 residues long. The CDR3 here is CATRQVGDEQYF. CDR3 DNA sequence: TGTGCCACCCGACAGGTGGGGGACGAGCAGTACTTC.

This clone appeared once. The chain carries TRBV5-4 and TRBJ2-3, with 16 bases lining up with TRBD2. CDR1 is SGHNT, CDR2 YYREEE, per germline (reference sequence). After removal of 4 bases from V and 2 bases from J, the junction contained 7 bases not matched to a gene. The CDR3 runs 18 residues. The DNA of the CDR3 is TGTGCCAGCAGCCATGGGACTAGCGGGGGGGCCTACACAGATACGCAGTATTTT. Translating it yields CASSHGTSGGAYTDTQYF.

The chain is built from TRBV7-9 and TRBJ1-5; 11 nucleotides align to TRBD1. Germline CDR1 and CDR2: SEHNR and FQNEAQ (reference sequence). The CDR3 sequence is 17 residues long. V lost 5 bases to trimming and J lost 0 bases; unmatched junction nucleotides: 6. CDR3 nucleotide sequence: TGTGCCAGCAGCCCCGGACAGGGGGCTTATAGCAATCAGCCCCAGCATTTT. Protein product: CASSPGQGAYSNQPQHF.

The chain is built from TRBV7-6 and TRBJ2-7; the match to TRBD2 covers 8 bases. CDR1 SGHVS and CDR2 FNYEAQ come from the germline V gene. There are 14 residues in the CDR3. V was clipped by 4 bases and J by 6 bases; unmatched bases: 8. CDR3 residues: CASSSGGGPAEQYF. The DNA of the CDR3 is TGTGCCAGCAGCTCCGGGGGGGGGCCAGCCGAGCAGTACTTC.

The chain employs TRBV7-3 and TRBJ2-2, with 13 positions matching TRBD2. The trim removed 5 bases at V and 6 bases at J, leaving 6 bases unmatched. Looked up from germline, CDR1 is SGHTA and CDR2 is FQGTGA. The CDR3 length is 16 residues. CDR3 coding DNA: TGTGCCAGCAGCACGACTAGCGGGGGGTACCCCGGGGAGCTGTTTTTT. Its translation is CASSTTSGGYPGELFF. The entire variable domain, with the rest obtained from reference TRBV7-3 and TRBJ2-2, is as follows: GAGVSQTPSNKVTEKGKYVELRCDPISGHTALYWYRQSLGQGPEFLIYFQGTGAADDSGLPNDRFFAVRPEGSVSTLKIQRTERGDSAVYLCASSTTSGGYPGELFFGEGSRLTVL.

The CDR3 nucleotides are TGTGCCAGCAGCTTAATGGGGAGCAGGAGGGGCGACTACGAGCAGTACTTC. Translating it yields CASSLMGSRRGDYEQYF. V gene TRBV11-2 combines with J gene TRBJ2-7; weak D call: TRBD2 (6 bases). The V gene's germline CDR1 is SGHAT and CDR2 FQNNGV. Between the trimmed V and J ends, which lost 2 bases and 3 bases, there was a span of 20 bases. The CDR3 is 17 amino acids.

This chain links TRBV10-3 with TRBJ2-7; TRBD1 might be the D (6 bases). In germline, CDR1 is ENHRY, CDR2 SYGVKD. V lost 0 bases, J lost 3 bases, and 12 bases lay in between. This CDR3 region has 15 residues. CDR3 protein: CAISESAQGSYEQYF. In DNA, the CDR3 is TGTGCCATCAGTGAGTCCGCCCAGGGGAGCTACGAGCAGTACTTC.

This clone is a singleton in its sample. The V and J genes are TRBV18 and TRBJ2-1; weak D call: TRBD2 (6 bases). V was pared by 5 bases and J by 2 bases, with 16 bases between. The CDR3 runs 16 residues. Germline loops: CDR1 KGHSH, CDR2 LQKENI. The CDR3 sequence is CASSLVRGSAYNEQFF. CDR3 in DNA: TGTGCCAGCTCATTAGTTCGGGGGTCGGCCTACAATGAGCAGTTCTTC.

Only one count was recorded for this clone. The chain is built from TRBV10-3 and TRBJ1-5; 8 bases fit TRBD1. This CDR3 has 14 amino acids. With 3 bases clipped from V and 5 bases from J, the junction kept 3 bases outside the gene matches. Germline assignment: CDR1 ENHRY and CDR2 SYGVKD. This CDR3 is CAISDGQGYQPQHF. The CDR3 DNA is TGTGCCATCAGTGACGGACAGGGATATCAGCCCCAGCATTTT.

V gene TRBV29-1 combines with J gene TRBJ2-3, with D perhaps matching TRBD1 (6 bases). This CDR3 is 13 amino acids long. Trimming left V 5 bases short and J 3 bases short, with 12 bases between. Germline CDR1 is SQVTM and CDR2 is ANQGSEA. The CDR3 spells CSVSPTGTDTQYF. The CDR3 region has the DNA TGCAGCGTTTCCCCGACAGGTACAGATACGCAGTATTTT.

This chain uses TRBV30 with TRBJ1-2, with D unresolved. V gave up 4 bases and J gave up 4 bases, with 16 bases separating them. The germline V gene has CDR1 GTSNPN and CDR2 SVGIG (reference sequence). The CDR3 spans 14 residues. CDR3 sequence reads: CAWTGRNPVYGYTF. CDR3 bases: TGTGCCTGGACGGGTCGGAACCCTGTCTATGGCTACACCTTC.

This rearrangement joins TRBV6-5 to TRBJ2-7; perhaps D is TRBD1 or TRBD2 (5 bases each). Per germline, CDR1 MNHEY and CDR2 SVGAGI. The CDR3 has 11 residues. The V gene lost 6 bases and the J gene lost 8 bases, with 11 bases spanning the gap. CDR3 protein: CASSNTGQQYF. Here the CDR3 DNA reads TGTGCCAGCAGCAATACGGGACAGCAGTACTTC.